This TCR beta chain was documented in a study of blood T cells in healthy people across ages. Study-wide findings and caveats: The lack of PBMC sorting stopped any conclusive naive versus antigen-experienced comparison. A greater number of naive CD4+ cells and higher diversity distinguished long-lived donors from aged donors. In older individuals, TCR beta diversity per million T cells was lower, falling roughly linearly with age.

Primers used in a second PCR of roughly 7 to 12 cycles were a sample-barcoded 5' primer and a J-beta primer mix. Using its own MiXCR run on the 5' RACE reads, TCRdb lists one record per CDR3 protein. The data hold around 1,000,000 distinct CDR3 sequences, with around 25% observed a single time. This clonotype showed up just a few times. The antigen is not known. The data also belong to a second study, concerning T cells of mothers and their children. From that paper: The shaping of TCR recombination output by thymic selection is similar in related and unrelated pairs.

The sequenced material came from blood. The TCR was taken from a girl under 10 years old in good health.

CDR3 nucleotide sequence: TGTGCCAGCAGTTTAGACAGTGGGGTTGGAGATACGCAGTATTTT. Protein sequence: CASSLDSGVGDTQYF. V and J are TRBV28 and TRBJ2-3; D possibly corresponds to TRBD1 (5 bases). V was cut by 2 bases and J by 5 bases, with 14 bases left in between. The germline CDR1 and CDR2 sequences are MDHEN and SYDVKM. This CDR3 comprises 15 residues.